These 3 T cell receptor beta chains share one sample of origin, sequenced in a study of blood T cell repertoires in COVID-19. Measured with immunoSEQ multiplex PCR; TCRdb has only the in-frame clones, and not every one. Of about 150,000 clones listed, 84% are singletons. Sequenced material: peripheral blood. Receptors were obtained from a human donor in a cohort sampled during active COVID-19.

This chain joins TRBV5-1 and TRBJ2-2, with 8 positions matching TRBD1. The CDR3 has 17 amino acids. V lost 2 bases and J lost 4; bases outside the gene matches: 10. Per the germline V gene, CDR1 is SGHRS and CDR2 is YFSETQ. CDR3 sequence (DNA): TGCGCCAGCAGCTTAAATATCGGACAGGGCGGCACCGGGGAGCTGTTTTTT. As protein: CASSLNIGQGGTGELFF.

The CDR3 region has the DNA TGTGCCAGCAGCTTACTGAATAACTATGGCTACACCTTC. It yields the protein CASSLLNNYGYTF. The chain carries TRBV5-8 and TRBJ1-2; D gene uncertain. This CDR3 comprises 13 residues. V dropped 2 bases and J dropped 1 base, with 6 bases sitting between them. Germline assignment: CDR1 SGHTS and CDR2 YDEGEE.

This chain uses TRBV3-1 (or the pseudogene TRBV3-2) with TRBJ1-2, with D possibly being TRBD1 (6 bases). The V end lost 0 bases, the J end lost 4 bases, and 12 bases lay between the germline ends. The CDR3 has 15 amino acids. CDR1 and CDR2 (germline): LGHDT, YNNKEL (reference sequence). The CDR3 region is CASSQDLTGTYGYTF. The CDR3 nucleotides read TGTGCCAGCAGCCAAGATTTAACAGGGACCTATGGCTACACCTTC.